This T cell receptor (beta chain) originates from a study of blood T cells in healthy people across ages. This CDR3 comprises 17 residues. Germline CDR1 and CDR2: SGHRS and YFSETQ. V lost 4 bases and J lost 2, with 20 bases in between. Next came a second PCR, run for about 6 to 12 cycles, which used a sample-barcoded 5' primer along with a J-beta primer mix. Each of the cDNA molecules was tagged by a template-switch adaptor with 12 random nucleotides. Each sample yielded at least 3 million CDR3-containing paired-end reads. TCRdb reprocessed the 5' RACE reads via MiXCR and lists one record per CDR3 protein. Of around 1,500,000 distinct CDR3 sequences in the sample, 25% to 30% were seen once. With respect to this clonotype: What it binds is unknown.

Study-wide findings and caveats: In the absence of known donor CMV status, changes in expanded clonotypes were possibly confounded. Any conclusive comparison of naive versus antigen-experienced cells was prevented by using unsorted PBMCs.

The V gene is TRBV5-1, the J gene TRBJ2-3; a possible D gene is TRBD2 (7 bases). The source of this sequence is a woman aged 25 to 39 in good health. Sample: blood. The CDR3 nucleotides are TGCGCCAGCAGCCCAGCGGGACACCAACAAATCACAGATACGCAGTATTTT. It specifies CASSPAGHQQITDTQYF.